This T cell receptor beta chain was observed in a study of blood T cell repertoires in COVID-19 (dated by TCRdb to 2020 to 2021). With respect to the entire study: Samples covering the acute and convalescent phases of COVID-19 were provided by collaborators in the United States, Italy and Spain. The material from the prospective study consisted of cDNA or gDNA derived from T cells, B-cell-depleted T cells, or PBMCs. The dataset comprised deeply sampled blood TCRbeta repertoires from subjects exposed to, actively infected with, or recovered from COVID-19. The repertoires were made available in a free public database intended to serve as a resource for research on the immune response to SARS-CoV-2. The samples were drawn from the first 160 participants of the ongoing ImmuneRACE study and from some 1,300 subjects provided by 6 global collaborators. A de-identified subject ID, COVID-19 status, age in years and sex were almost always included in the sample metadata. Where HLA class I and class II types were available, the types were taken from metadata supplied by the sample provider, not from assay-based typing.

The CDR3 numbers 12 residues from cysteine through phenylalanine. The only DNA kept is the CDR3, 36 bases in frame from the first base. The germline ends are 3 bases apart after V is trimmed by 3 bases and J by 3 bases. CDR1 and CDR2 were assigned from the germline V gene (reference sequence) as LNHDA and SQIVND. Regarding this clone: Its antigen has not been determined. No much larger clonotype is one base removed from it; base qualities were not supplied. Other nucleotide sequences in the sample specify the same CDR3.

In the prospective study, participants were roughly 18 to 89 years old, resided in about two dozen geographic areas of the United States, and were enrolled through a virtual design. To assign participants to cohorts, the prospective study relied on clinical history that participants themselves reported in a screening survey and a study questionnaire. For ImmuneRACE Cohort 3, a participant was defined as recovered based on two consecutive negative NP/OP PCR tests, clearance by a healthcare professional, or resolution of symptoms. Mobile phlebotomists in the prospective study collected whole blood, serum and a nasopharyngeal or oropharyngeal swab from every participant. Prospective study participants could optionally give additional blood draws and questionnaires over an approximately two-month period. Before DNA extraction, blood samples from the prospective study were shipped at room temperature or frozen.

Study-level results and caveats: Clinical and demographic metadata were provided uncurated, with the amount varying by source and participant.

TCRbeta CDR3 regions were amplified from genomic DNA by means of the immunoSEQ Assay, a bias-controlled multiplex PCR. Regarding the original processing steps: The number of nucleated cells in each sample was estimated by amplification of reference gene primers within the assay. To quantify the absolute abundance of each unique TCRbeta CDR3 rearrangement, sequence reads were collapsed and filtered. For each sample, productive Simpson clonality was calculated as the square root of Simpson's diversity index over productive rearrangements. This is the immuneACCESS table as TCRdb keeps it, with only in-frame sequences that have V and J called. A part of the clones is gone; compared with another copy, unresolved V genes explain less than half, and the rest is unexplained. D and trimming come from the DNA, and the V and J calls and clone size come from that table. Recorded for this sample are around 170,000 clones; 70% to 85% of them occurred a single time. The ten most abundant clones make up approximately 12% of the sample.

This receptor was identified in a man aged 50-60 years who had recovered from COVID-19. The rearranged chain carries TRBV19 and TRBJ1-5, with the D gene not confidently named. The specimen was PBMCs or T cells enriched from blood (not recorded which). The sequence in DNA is TGTGCCAGTAGTATTTACAATCAGCCCCAGCATTTT. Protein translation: CASSIYNQPQHF.